These 4 T cell receptor beta chains were all obtained from the same sample, sequenced in a study of T cells after yellow fever vaccination. MiXCR, applied by TCRdb to the 5' RACE reads, yields one record per CDR3 protein. The data contain about 320,000 distinct CDR3 sequences, around 12% of them singletons. This material consisted of CD4+ T cells sorted from PBMCs, taken 15 days after the yellow fever booster vaccination. The source of these receptors is a man aged 18 to 35 who received the YFV17D yellow fever vaccine.

The chain combines TRBV20-1 with TRBJ2-3; D could derive from TRBD1 or TRBD2 (5 bases each). V was pared by 6 bases and J by 1 base, with 17 bases between. CDR3 length: 15 amino acids. Germline CDR1 is DFQATT and CDR2 is SNEGSKA (reference sequence). The CDR3 spells CSATGTPAGTDTQYF. Here the CDR3 DNA reads TGCAGTGCCACCGGGACCCCAGCCGGCACAGATACGCAGTATTTT.

The V gene is TRBV20-1, the J gene TRBJ2-1, with 7 bases that match TRBD1. This CDR3 region has 12 residues. Looked up from germline, CDR1 is DFQATT and CDR2 is SNEGSKA (reference sequence). V lost 3 bases to trimming and J lost 7 bases; unmatched junction nucleotides: 3. The CDR3 DNA reads as TGCAGTGCTAGCCAGGGGGTTAATGAGCAGTTCTTC. Its translation is CSASQGVNEQFF.

The table lists this clonotype with a few counts. The chain couples TRBV5-1 to TRBJ1-6, with D unclear. Germline-derived CDR1 and CDR2 are SGHRS and YFSETQ. V lost 6 bases and J lost 8, with 15 bases in between. This CDR3 has 14 residues. The CDR3 DNA is TGCGCCAGCACATCCGGGGAGGACCATTCACCCCTCCACTTT. Protein: CASTSGEDHSPLHF.

This clonotype showed up just a few times. The chain is built from TRBV29-1 and TRBJ2-7; perhaps D is TRBD1 or TRBD2 (5 bases each). CDR1 SQVTM and CDR2 ANQGSEA come from the germline V gene. Trimming took 4 bases from V and 3 from J, leaving 13 bases between them. The CDR3 runs 13 residues. The CDR3 loop is CSVVGRDDYEQYF. The CDR3 DNA sequence: TGCAGCGTTGTCGGCCGGGACGACTACGAGCAGTACTTC.